This record concerns one TCR beta chain sequence. What it binds is unknown. This sample was included in a study of cytomegalovirus exposure and HLA in healthy donors. With 60 Vbeta and 13 Jbeta primers, the PCR was carried out. Repertoires were generated with immunoSEQ multiplex PCR, while TCRdb's copy carries only in-frame clones and drops some. This sample has under 250,000 clones; roughly 78% occur once, and the top ten carry 3.5% to 5%. Germline CDR1 KGHSH, CDR2 LQKENI. The CDR3 is 17 amino acids. Trimming took 3 bases from V and 3 from J; bases not matched to a gene: 10. General observations from the study: In vitro data verified three CMV-associated chains as specific for CMV antigens. Analysis was carried out at a later point, and it linked a missense DCLRE1C variant to TCR beta V- and J-gene trimming. Likely technical artifact: a cluster of highly shared sequence variants.

The sequencing input was PBMCs. The V call is TRBV18, the J call TRBJ1-1; TRBD1 agrees at 10 bases. The sequence derives from a woman in her twenties or thirties in good health and CMV-seropositive. CDR3 sequence (DNA): TGTGCCAGCTCACCGGGAGGACAGGGGGAGAGGGACACTGAAGCTTTCTTT. This translates into CASSPGGQGERDTEAFF.